The clone carrying this T cell receptor beta chain was seen more than once but under ten times. Its specificity is not known. The Oncomine TCR Beta short-read assay was applied to DNA of cultured CD4+ T cells. After culture, CD4+ T cells served as the source for genomic DNA extraction. MiXCR, applied by TCRdb to the PCR reads, yields one record per CDR3 protein. The repertoire holds more than 20,000 distinct CDR3 sequences, 30% to 35% seen once, with roughly 12% in the top ten. The sample comes from a study of vaccination and CD4 T cells after COVID-19. Study summary: Stimulation of the cells used overlapping spike peptide pools from SARS-CoV-2 and from the common cold coronaviruses HCoV-NL63, HCoV-OC43 and HCoV-229E.

Treatment noted: roughly 10-day PBMC culture with coronavirus spike peptide pools or control peptides (ViraFEST assay). There are 12 residues in the CDR3. Germline values: CDR1 WNHNN, CDR2 SYGVQD (reference sequence). The germline V and J ends were trimmed by 2 bases and 3 bases, with 2 bases remaining between them. The specimen sequenced was cultured CD4+ T cells from blood. The source is a human donor with COVID-19. The chain links TRBV10-1 to TRBJ1-5, with D unresolved. Here the CDR3 reads CASSENNQPQHF. CDR3 in DNA: TGCGCCAGCAGTGAGAACAATCAGCCCCAGCATTTT.